This is a list of T cell receptor beta chains from one sample in a study of T cell responses to AZD1222 COVID-19 vaccine. Assay: immunoSEQ multiplex PCR; the TCRdb copy retains only in-frame clones and omits some. The sample has some 170,000 clones, roughly nine tenths seen once. Sequencing used peripheral blood, obtained on day 0 of AZD1222 vaccination. The receptors were sampled from an adult in good health. Each CDR3 is given with its conserved first and last residue. Fields, in order: D gene, V gene, clone size, J gene, CDR3 DNA, CDR3 protein. A D gene is named only where the DNA matches it firmly. The size field is filled for only some rows; it gives once, few, many or a size class.

.	TRBV6-6	.	TRBJ1-1	TGTGCCAGCAGTCCTTTTGCTCCAGTTCAGATGAACACTGAAGCTTTCTTT	CASSPFAPVQMNTEAFF
.	TRBV30	few	TRBJ2-2	TGTGCCTATATAAGGGAGTTGTCCGGGGAGCTGTTTTTT	CAYIRELSGELFF
.	TRBV29-1	.	TRBJ2-7	TGCAGCGTTGATTCTCCAGGGCGGGAGCAGTACTTC	CSVDSPGREQYF
.	TRBV2	.	TRBJ1-1	TGTGCCAGCAAGCTACAGGCTGAAGCTTTCTTT	CASKLQAEAFF
.	TRBV18	once	TRBJ1-6	TGTGCCAGCTCACCAGGCGACTCCTATAATTCACCCCTCCACTTT	CASSPGDSYNSPLHF
.	TRBV3-1/TRBV3-2	.	TRBJ2-1	TGTGCCAGCAGCCAAGGAGTGGGCAATGAGCAGTTCTTC	CASSQGVGNEQFF
.	TRBV30	.	TRBJ1-6	TGTGCCTGGAGCTCCCTCCGGACATCCTATAATTCACCCCTCCACTTT	CAWSSLRTSYNSPLHF
.	TRBV27	.	TRBJ2-7	TGTGCCAGCAGTTTAAGGACAGATTCCTCCTACGAGCAGTACTTC	CASSLRTDSSYEQYF
.	TRBV10-3	.	TRBJ2-3	TGTGCCATCAGTCCCGGGTCAACGTGGGGAACAGATACGCAGTATTTT	CAISPGSTWGTDTQYF
.	TRBV5-6	.	TRBJ2-2	TGTGCCAGCACCCGTCAGGGGGGAAGGAACACCGGGGAGCTGTTTTTT	CASTRQGGRNTGELFF
TRBD1	TRBV6-5	.	TRBJ1-2	TGTGCCAGCAGTAAGGGACAGGGAAACTATGGCTACACCTTC	CASSKGQGNYGYTF
.	TRBV19	.	TRBJ2-5	TGTGCCAGTAGTATACGAGCTAACAGGGATACCTCAGAGACCCAGTACTTC	CASSIRANRDTSETQYF
.	TRBV19	once	TRBJ1-5	TGTGCCAGTAGGGGTCTCTGGAATCAGCCCCAGCATTTT	CASRGLWNQPQHF
TRBD1	TRBV11-2	.	TRBJ1-1	TGTGCCAGCAGCTTCCAGGGGGGTGAAGCTTTCTTT	CASSFQGGEAFF
TRBD1	TRBV10-2	.	TRBJ2-7	TGCGCCAGTAAAAAGGGGGCGCGGGAGCAGTACTTC	CASKKGAREQYF
TRBD1	TRBV29-1	.	TRBJ1-2	TGCAGCGTTGTGGGACAGGGAGTGTTCTATGGCTACACCTTC	CSVVGQGVFYGYTF